The clone carrying this T cell receptor (beta chain) showed up just a few times. This sample was included in a study of blood T cell repertoires in COVID-19. Overall study: Specimens from acute and convalescent COVID-19 originated in the United States, Italy and Spain. Sources were T cells, B-cell-depleted T cells, or PBMCs; the material itself was cDNA or gDNA.

Per the original methods: Using reference gene primer amplification, nucleated cell counts were estimated. Assay used: immunoSEQ multiplex PCR; TCRdb lists only in-frame clones, some missing. The V and J calls and clone size were taken over from that table, and D and trimming were inferred from the DNA. The table shows about 200,000 clones, with more than 70% occurring only once. CDR1 is SGHTA, CDR2 FQGNSA, per germline. J gave up 6 bases and V 5 bases, and 7 bases lay outside the gene matches. The CDR3 runs to 16 residues. Participants' own reports of clinical history determined their cohort assignment.

This clonotype was sampled from a man aged 35 to 55 with acute COVID-19. Material: PBMCs or T cells enriched from blood (not recorded which). The rearrangement links TRBV7-2 to TRBJ2-1; 13 nucleotides match TRBD2. CDR3: CASSLTGTSGINEQFF. The CDR3, as DNA: TGTGCCAGCAGCCTTACCGGGACTAGCGGGATCAATGAGCAGTTCTTC.